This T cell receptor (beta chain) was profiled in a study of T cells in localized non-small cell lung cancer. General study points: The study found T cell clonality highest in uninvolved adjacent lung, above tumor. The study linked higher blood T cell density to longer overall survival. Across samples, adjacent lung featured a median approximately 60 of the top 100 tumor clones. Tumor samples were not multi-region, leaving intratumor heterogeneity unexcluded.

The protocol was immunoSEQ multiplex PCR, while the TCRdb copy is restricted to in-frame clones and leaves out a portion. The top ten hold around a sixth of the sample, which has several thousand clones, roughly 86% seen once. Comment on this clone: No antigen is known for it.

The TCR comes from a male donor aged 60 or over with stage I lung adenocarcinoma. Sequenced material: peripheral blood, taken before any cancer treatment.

CDR3 DNA: TGTGCCAGAGGACAGTTCGACTATGGCTACACCTTC. Protein product: CARGQFDYGYTF. The gene calls are TRBV2 and TRBJ1-2; a weak D match, TRBD1 (6 bases). Germline values: CDR1 SNHLY, CDR2 FYNNEI. Trimming pared 9 bases from V and 3 bases from J, leaving 11 bases between. The CDR3 contains 12 residues. The full variable domain, its missing parts supplied by reference TRBV2 and TRBJ1-2, is EPEVTQTPSHQVTQMGQEVILRCVPISNHLYFYWYRQILGQKVEFLVSFYNNEISEKSEIFDDQFSVERPDGSNFTLKIRSTKLEDSAMYFCARGQFDYGYTFGSGTRLTVV.